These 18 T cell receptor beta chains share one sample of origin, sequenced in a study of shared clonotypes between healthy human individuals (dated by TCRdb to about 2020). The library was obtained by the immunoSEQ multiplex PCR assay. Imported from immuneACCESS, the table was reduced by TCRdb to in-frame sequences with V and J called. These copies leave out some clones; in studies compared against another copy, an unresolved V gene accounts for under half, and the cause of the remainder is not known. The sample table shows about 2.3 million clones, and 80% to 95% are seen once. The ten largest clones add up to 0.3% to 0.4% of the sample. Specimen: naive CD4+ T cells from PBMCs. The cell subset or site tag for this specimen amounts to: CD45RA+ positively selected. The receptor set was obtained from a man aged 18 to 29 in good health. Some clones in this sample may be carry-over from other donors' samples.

CDR3 loop: CATTRLGGRATQYF. CDR3 in DNA: TGTGCCACAACCCGACTCGGGGGGAGAGCTACGCAGTATTTT. V usage is TRBV6-6 and J usage is TRBJ2-3; 7 bases map to TRBD2. CDR1 and CDR2 (germline): MNHNY, SVGAGI (reference sequence). The CDR3 loop spans 14 amino acids. J gave up 8 bases and V 10 bases, and 15 bases lay outside the gene matches.

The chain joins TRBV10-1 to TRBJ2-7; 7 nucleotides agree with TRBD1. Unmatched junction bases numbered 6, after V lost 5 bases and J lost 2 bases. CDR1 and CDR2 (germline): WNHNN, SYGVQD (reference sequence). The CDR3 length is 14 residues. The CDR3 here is CASSRGQAPYEQYF. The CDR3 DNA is TGCGCCAGCAGTCGAGGACAGGCCCCCTACGAGCAGTACTTC.

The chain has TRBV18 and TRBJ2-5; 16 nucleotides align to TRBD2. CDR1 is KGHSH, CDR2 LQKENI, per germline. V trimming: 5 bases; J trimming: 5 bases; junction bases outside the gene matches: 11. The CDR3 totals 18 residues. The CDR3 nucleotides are TGTGCCAGCTCAGCGCAAATCGGGACTAGCGGGAGGGCGGAGACCCAGTACTTC. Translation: CASSAQIGTSGRAETQYF.

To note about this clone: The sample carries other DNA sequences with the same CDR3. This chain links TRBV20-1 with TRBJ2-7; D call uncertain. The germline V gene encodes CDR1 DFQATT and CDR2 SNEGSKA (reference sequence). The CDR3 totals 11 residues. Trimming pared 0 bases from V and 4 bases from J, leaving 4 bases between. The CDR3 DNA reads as TGCAGTGCTAGAGATTTTTACGAGCAGTACTTC. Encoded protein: CSARDFYEQYF.

CDR3 nucleotides: TGTGCCAGCAGTTCCCCCAGCCCCTACTCTTCCAACGTCCTGACTTTC. As protein: CASSSPSPYSSNVLTF. The chain is built from TRBV28 and TRBJ2-6; D call uncertain. Germline CDR1 MDHEN, CDR2 SYDVKM. Trimming shortened V by 4 bases and J by 8 bases, and 18 bases separated the two germline ends. This CDR3 comprises 16 residues.

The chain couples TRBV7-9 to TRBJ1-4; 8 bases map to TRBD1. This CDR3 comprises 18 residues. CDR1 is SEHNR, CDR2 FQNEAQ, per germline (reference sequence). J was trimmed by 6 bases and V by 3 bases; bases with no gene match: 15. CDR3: CASSFLGRTGLLDEKLFF. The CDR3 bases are TGTGCCAGCAGCTTCCTGGGACGGACAGGGTTGCTGGATGAAAAACTGTTTTTT.

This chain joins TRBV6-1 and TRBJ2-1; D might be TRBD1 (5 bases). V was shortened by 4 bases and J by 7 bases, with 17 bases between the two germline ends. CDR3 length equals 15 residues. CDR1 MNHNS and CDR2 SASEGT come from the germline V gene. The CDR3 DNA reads TGTGCCAGCAGTGTAGGGGCAACAGCCTCTAATGAGCAGTTCTTC. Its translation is CASSVGATASNEQFF.

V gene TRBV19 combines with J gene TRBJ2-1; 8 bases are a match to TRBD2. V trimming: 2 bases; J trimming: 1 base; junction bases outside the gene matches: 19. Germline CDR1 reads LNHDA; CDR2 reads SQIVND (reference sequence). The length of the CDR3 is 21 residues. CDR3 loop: CASSIRRTSSFGRGSYNEQFF. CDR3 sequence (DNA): TGTGCCAGTAGTATAAGGAGGACTAGCTCATTCGGGAGGGGGTCCTACAATGAGCAGTTCTTC.

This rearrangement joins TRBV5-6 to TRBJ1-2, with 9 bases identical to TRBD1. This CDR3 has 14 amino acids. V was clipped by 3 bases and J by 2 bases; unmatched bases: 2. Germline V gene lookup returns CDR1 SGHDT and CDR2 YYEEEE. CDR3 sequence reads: CASSYGQGNYGYTF. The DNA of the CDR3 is TGTGCCAGCAGCTACGGACAGGGGAACTATGGCTACACCTTC.

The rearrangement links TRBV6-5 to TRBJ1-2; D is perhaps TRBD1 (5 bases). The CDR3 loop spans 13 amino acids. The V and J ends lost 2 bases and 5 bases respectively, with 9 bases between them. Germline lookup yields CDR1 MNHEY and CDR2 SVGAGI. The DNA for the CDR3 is TGTGCCAGCAGTTACAACGGGGGGTATGGCTACACCTTC. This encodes CASSYNGGYGYTF.

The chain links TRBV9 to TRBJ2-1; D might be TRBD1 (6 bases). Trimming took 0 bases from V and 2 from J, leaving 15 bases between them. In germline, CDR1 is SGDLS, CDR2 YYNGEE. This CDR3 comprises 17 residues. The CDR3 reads CASSVGGTSDAYNEQFF. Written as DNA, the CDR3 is TGTGCCAGCAGCGTAGGAGGGACAAGCGATGCCTACAATGAGCAGTTCTTC.

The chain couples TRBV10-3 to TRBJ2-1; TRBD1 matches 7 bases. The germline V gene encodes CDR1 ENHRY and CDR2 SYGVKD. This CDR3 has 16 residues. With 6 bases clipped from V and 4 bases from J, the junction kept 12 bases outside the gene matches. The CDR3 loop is CAIRTGVGDSYNEQFF. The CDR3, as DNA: TGTGCCATCAGAACAGGGGTGGGGGATTCTTACAATGAGCAGTTCTTC.

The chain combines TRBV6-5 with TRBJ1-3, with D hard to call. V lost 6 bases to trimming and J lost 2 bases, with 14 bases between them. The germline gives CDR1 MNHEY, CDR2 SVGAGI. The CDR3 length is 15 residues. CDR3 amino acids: CASRQLTHAGNTIYF. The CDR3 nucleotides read TGTGCCAGCAGACAGTTGACGCATGCTGGAAACACCATATATTTT.

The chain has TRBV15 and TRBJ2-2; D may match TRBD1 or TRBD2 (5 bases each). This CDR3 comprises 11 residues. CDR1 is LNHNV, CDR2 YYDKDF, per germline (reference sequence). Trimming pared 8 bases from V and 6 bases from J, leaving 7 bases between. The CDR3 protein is CATQGAGELFF. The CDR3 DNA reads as TGTGCCACCCAGGGAGCCGGGGAGCTGTTTTTT.

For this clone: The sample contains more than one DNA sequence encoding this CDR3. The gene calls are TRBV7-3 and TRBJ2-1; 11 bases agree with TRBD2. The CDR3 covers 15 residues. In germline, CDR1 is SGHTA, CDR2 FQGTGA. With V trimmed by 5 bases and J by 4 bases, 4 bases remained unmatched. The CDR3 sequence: CASSPRLAGYNEQFF. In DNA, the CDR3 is TGTGCCAGCAGCCCCAGACTAGCGGGATACAATGAGCAGTTCTTC.

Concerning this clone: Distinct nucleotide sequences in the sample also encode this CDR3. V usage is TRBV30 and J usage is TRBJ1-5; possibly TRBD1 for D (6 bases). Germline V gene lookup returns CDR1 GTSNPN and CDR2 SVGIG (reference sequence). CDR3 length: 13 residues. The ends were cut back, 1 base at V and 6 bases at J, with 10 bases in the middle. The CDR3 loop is CAWSGGAGQPQHF. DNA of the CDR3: TGTGCCTGGAGTGGGGGGGCGGGTCAGCCCCAGCATTTT.

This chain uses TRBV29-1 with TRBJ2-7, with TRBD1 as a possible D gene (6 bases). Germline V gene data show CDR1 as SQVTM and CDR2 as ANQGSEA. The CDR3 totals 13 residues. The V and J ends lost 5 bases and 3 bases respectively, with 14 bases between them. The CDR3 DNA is TGCAGCGTTACACAGGGTCTCTACTACGAGCAGTACTTC. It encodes CSVTQGLYYEQYF.

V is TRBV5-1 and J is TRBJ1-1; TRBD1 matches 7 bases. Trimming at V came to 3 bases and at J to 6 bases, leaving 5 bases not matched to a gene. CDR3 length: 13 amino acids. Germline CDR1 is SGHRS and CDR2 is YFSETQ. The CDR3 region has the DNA TGCGCCAGCAGCTCACAGGGGCCGGCTGAAGCTTTCTTT. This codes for CASSSQGPAEAFF.